This note documents a single T cell receptor beta chain sequence. The antigen is undetermined. Amplification used 60 Vbeta primers and 13 Jbeta primers. TCRdb keeps only in-frame clones here, not all; method: immunoSEQ multiplex PCR. The top ten clones hold under 1.1% of a sample with under 200,000 clones, almost 85% of them seen once. CDR1 LNHDA and CDR2 SQIVND come from the germline V gene (reference sequence). V lost 7 bases and J lost 3, with 13 bases in between. CDR3 size: 14 residues. These data originate in a study of cytomegalovirus exposure and HLA in healthy donors. Study-wide context: The roughly 120 million unique TCR beta sequences, from around 200 million T cells, were found by an earlier analysis. Roughly 92 million unique TCRs, all from HLA-typed donors, were included in an early release of the data. Study observations and caveats: Most TCR beta V segments were productive about 90% or about 30% of the time in an earlier analysis. With later analysis, a missense DCLRE1C variant became linked to TCR beta V- and J-gene trimming.

Sequencing was carried out using PBMCs. V gene TRBV19 combines with J gene TRBJ2-1; D is possibly TRBD2 (6 bases). The sequence was obtained from a man aged 25-45 years in good health and CMV-seronegative. Here the CDR3 DNA reads TGTGCCAGTAAGGCGGGACCTGACTACAATGAGCAGTTCTTC. Translation gives CASKAGPDYNEQFF. The variable domain in full, with the rest retrieved from reference TRBV19 and TRBJ2-1, is DGGITQSPKYLFRKEGQNVTLSCEQNLNHDAMYWYRQDPGQGLRLIYYSQIVNDFQKGDIAEGYSVSREKKESFPLTVTSAQKNPTAFYLCASKAGPDYNEQFFGPGTRLTVL.